This T cell receptor beta chain was captured by sequencing in a study of T-cell reconstitution after alpha-beta-depleted transplantation in children. For TCRbeta, the library was prepared with unique molecular identifiers. TCRdb analysed the PCR reads with MiXCR anew, one entry per CDR3 protein. This sample carries hundreds of thousands of distinct CDR3 sequences, roughly 15% of them seen once, and the ten largest clones take under 1.2%. This clonotype was counted many times. V was cut by 3 bases and J by 4 bases, with 12 bases left in between. The CDR3 totals 14 residues. CDR1 and CDR2 (germline): DFQATT, SNEGSKA (reference sequence).

This rearrangement joins TRBV20-1 to TRBJ2-2; D is perhaps TRBD1 (6 bases). This sequence originates from a human donor who donated a stem cell graft to a child with acute myeloid leukemia. The sequenced sample was PBMCs from the stem cell graft donor, obtained from the stem cell graft. The CDR3 DNA is TGCAGTGCTAGTAATTCCAGGGGCACCGGGGAGCTGTTTTTT. The encoded protein is CSASNSRGTGELFF.